This TCR beta chain was sequenced during a study of PD-1 blockade in classical Hodgkin lymphoma. Notes on the study in general: A significant rise in TCR diversity by C4D1 was seen for CD4+ but not CD8+ cells.

Generated by immunoSEQ multiplex PCR, the TCRdb table keeps only in-frame clones and is missing some. In the table there are 25,000 to 35,000 clones, under 75% of which are singletons. As to this clone: Antigen unknown.

With no exception, relapse followed autologous stem cell transplantation in all patients, and brentuximab vedotin exposure varied. V lost 1 base, J lost 10 bases, and 7 bases lay in between. Germline V gene sequence: CDR1 SGHTA, CDR2 FQGNSA. The CDR3 has 11 residues. The gene calls are TRBV7-2 and TRBJ1-1, with D perhaps TRBD1 (5 bases). This sample comprised peripheral blood mononuclear cells (PBMCs), obtained before the second cycle of nivolumab. This TCR came from a human donor with classical Hodgkin lymphoma. The DNA of the CDR3 is TGTGCCAGCAGCTTAGTCCAGGGAGCTTTCTTT. Its protein product is CASSLVQGAFF.